This T cell receptor (beta chain) was identified in a study of blood T cell repertoires in COVID-19. Study summary: Both acute and convalescent COVID-19 samples were obtained from the United States, Italy and Spain. PBMCs, B-cell-depleted T cells, or T cells provided the cDNA or gDNA that made up the material.

Authors' analysis steps: It was from reference gene primer amplification that nucleated cell counts were estimated. The repertoire was sequenced with immunoSEQ multiplex PCR; TCRdb's copy has only in-frame clones and lacks some. That table gives V, J and clone size, and the DNA gave D and trimming. Among 300,000 to 350,000 clones listed, 85% to 90% were seen once. Participants had their cohort set by participant-reported clinical history. Between the trimmed V and J ends, which lost 3 bases and 3 bases, there was a span of 11 bases. CDR3 length: 14 residues. Germline values: CDR1 MDHEN, CDR2 SYDVKM. The TCR comes from a woman aged 30 to 39 who had been exposed to COVID-19. This chain joins TRBV28 and TRBJ1-2; D remains unclear. Input material: PBMCs or T cells enriched from blood (not recorded which). As DNA, the CDR3 is TGTGCCAGCAGTTTGCGCCCTTACGACTATGGCTACACCTTC. Its translation: CASSLRPYDYGYTF.